Reported below is one T cell receptor (beta chain). Its antigen is unknown. The sample holds no much larger clone one base away, and base qualities are not on file. The entry originates in a study of identical twins (dated by TCRdb to the mid-2010s). For context, the study as a whole: To test whether fetal clonotypes persist, the study used deep sequencing on TCR alpha and beta repertoires from monozygotic twins, unrelated adults of various ages, and cord blood. To rule out contamination, the twin experiments were replicated at different times with different library preparation protocols.

The research as a whole found: Because the same donors could not be followed over many years, the conclusions depended on cross-sectional statistical analysis. Invariant T cells such as MAIT and iNKT could partly confound zero-insertion analyses, though diverse VJ usage argued against this for most clonotypes. Recombination models systematically underestimated out-of-frame TCR alpha sharing in monozygotic twins but agreed with sharing between unrelated individuals. In beta out-of-frame sequences, excess twin sharing was weaker, because having fewer shared sequences lowered the signal-to-noise ratio. Abundant cord blood beta clonotypes carried fewer insertions; young adult naive repertoires showed a weaker similar trend, while memory repertoires showed none. Compared with coincidental sharing between unrelated individuals, out-of-frame TCR alpha sequences shared between twins had an excess of sequences with low generation probability.

The trim is 7 bases for V and 2 bases for J, with a gap of 14 bases between the germline ends. The CDR3 covers 15 residues, taking in both the cysteine and the phenylalanine. The read is trimmed to its CDR3 DNA, 45 bases read in frame from base 1. The germline V gene yields MNHEY for CDR1 and SVGEGT for CDR2. Receptors were amplified or captured by 5' RACE. Sequencing was performed on an Illumina HiSeq 2000. Template switching introduced a universal primer binding site; the final cDNA contained a unique molecular identifier, enabling accurate counting of TCR cDNA molecules. First-strand cDNA for TCR alpha and beta chains was synthesized from specific primers in the conserved constant-segment region. To control for contamination, every cDNA library was double barcoded, receiving both a SMART-Mk sample barcode and Illumina barcodes. TruSeq adapter sequences and Illumina sample barcodes were added in two successive PCR steps. The Illumina HiSeq platform was used with custom primers to sequence TCR alpha and beta cDNA libraries. As for the original processing: Unique molecular identifiers were extracted from raw reads with MiGEC, and CDR3 positions were determined with MiXCR. For each individual, recombination models were inferred using an EM algorithm with the repgenHMM and IGoR tools. The analysis of shared clonotypes was done with the tcR package in R, with sharing normalized by the product of cloneset sizes. To study raw recombination free of thymic and clonal selection effects, out-of-frame nonproductive sequences were analyzed. In-frame beta chains were kept once TCRdb had trimmed the public reads at Q25 with fastp and called clones with MiXCR. Rows merge per CDR3 protein into single entries with the most common DNA and genes. In this record, the V and J calls reflect TCRdb's handling and not the investigators' own analysis. Counted in this sample were some 730,000 distinct CDR3 sequences; roughly 18% of them appeared once. Jointly, the top ten make up 10% to 15% of the sample.

Only healthy Caucasian donors were included. The twin cohort consisted of three pairs of female monozygotic twins, all aged roughly 18 to 29 years. RNA for TCR libraries was isolated from peripheral blood mononuclear cells. The sample was also linked to a second study, of T cells expressing NK-cell markers. That second report states: In sorted CD3+CD56+NKG2C+, CD3+CD56+NKG2C- and CD3+CD56-NKG2C+ T-cell subsets from roughly 8 donors, TCR beta-chain repertoires were profiled. Among the eight sequenced donors, only one was HCMV-seronegative, while the other seven were HCMV-seropositive. In several experiments an anti-gammadeltaTCR antibody was added to restrict sorting to alphabetaTCR-expressing T cells. In over 5 donors, the dominant CD3+CD56+NKG2C+ clonotypes were among the top 10 CD8+ clonotypes and accounted for about 1.0-7.5% of CD8+ T cells. Those dominant clonotypes were again the most abundant among CD3+CD56-NKG2C+ cells in several donors, at roughly 25-65%. Whether the expanded NKG2C-expressing T cell clones were specific for HCMV antigens remained unclear. The study sequenced eight donors, all healthy volunteers chosen at random: three men and five women. HCMV serostatus was determined by detecting HCMV-specific IgG in serum with a commercial ELISA kit. For roughly six donors, bulk peripheral blood T-cell repertoires were also sequenced from unsorted PBMC. MIGEC was used to demultiplex reads and group the reads by UMI, and MiTCR was used to assemble and quantify clonotypes. Only TCR cDNA sequences supported by at least two reads were kept to exclude erroneous sequences. The tcR package was used for downstream repertoire analysis, with clonotypes matched between fractions based on CDR3 nucleotide sequence plus V segment. VDJmatch was used to annotate antigen specificity against VDJdb, with one amino acid substitution in CDR3 permitted.

The sample was PBMCs. This sequence originates from a woman aged 18-29 years in good health. The V gene is TRBV6-2 or TRBV6-3 and the J gene is TRBJ2-2; a confident D gene designation cannot be given. The nucleotide sequence reads TGTGCCAGCACCCAACACCTGGCTAACACCGGGGAGCTGTTTTTT. Its protein reads: CASTQHLANTGELFF.